The entry below describes one T cell receptor (beta chain). No cognate antigen has been identified for it. No per-base quality is available; no much larger clone lies one base away. Donors were healthy HIV-negative adults with no recently reported acute infections or vaccinations. Every donor was a Caucasian adult living in Nashville, Tennessee, USA. CD4+ T cells were enriched by magnetic negative selection; naive cells were then positively selected on CD45RA, and the negative fraction formed the memory subset. Blood was collected by leukapheresis, and PBMCs were isolated by Ficoll-Histopaque density gradient centrifugation and then cryopreserved in liquid nitrogen vapor phase. Analytical flow cytometry was used to check the purity and quantity of every magnetically sorted T cell population. Genomic DNA was isolated from every sorted fraction and measured by UV absorbance on a Nanodrop 2000c. Using the deep immunoSEQ assay, multiplex PCR amplified TCR CDR3 regions from genomic DNA. Genomic DNA extracted from each cell subset was distributed evenly over all wells of several immunoSEQ 96-well plates, and each plate served as one replicate. For sorted subsets, approximately 210 ng of genomic DNA, equivalent to 30,000 or so T cell genomes, went into each replicate PCR. Purified libraries were quantified with a Qubit 3.0 fluorometer, sized on a Bioanalyzer 2100, and re-quantified with the KAPA Library Quantification kit. Every immunoSEQ 96-well plate was sequenced on a separate single-read 150-cycle Illumina NextSeq 550 flow cell. Per the authors' processing: Because the immunoSEQ output held only junctional sequences and lacked quality scores, the filtering could not match the filtering applied to full-length reads. Sequences were annotated with PyIR, a Python wrapper for IgBLAST v1.9, using IMGT germline references to assign V/J genes and CDR3. Reads were filtered out if the reads had weak V/J assignments (E-value above 1e-6), no CDR3, stop codons, out-of-frame junctions, or ambiguous translated residues. A V3J clonotype was defined by an identical inferred V gene, J gene, and CDR3 amino acid sequence. To compute the percentage overlap between repertoires, the number of shared unique clonotypes was divided by the size of the smaller repertoire. Repertoire richness was assessed with RTK rarefaction, the Chao1 estimator, and Recon v2.1 estimates of unobserved clonotypes. Generation probabilities for all TCRbeta clonotypes obtained by the gDNA method from a few donors were computed using OLGA. TCRdb provides this immuneACCESS table in a form limited to in-frame rearrangements. Some clones are lacking; in checked studies, under half of them reflect an unresolved V gene, and why the rest are absent is not known. That table is the source of V, J and clone size, and D and trimming were worked out from the DNA. A total of about 1.5 million clones appear in this sample, 98% of them only once. The ten largest clones add up to approximately 0.45% of the sample.

This sample stems from a study of shared clonotypes between healthy human individuals (TCRdb year 2020). With regard to the full study: A couple of women and a few men aged 18 to 49 years were included in the cohort. For each donor, CD4 naive and CD4 memory were each given three plates, CD8 naive was given two plates, and CD8 memory was given one plate. The study deeply sequenced blood TCR repertoires of about 5 healthy adults to estimate repertoire size and the extent of clonotype sharing between individuals. To increase sequencing depth and limit assay-specific biases, TCR repertoire library preparation and sequencing were carried out by different laboratories using diverse techniques. Each donor's leukapheresis produced roughly between about 0.8 and 10 billion PBMCs. Results the study describes overall, beyond this receptor: Clonotypes shared by all four sorted-subset donors showed higher generation probabilities than non-shared clonotypes. Sampling was restricted to blood, and TCR repertoires in tissue are likely to differ from TCR repertoires in blood. Incomplete sequencing was indicated by rarefaction of sorted-subset datasets, despite the large sequencing depth. Pairwise subsampling indicated that sequencing depth was expected to affect the degree of clonotype sharing among donors. When several donors were compared, the shared fraction of clonotypes was about 5% for naive CD4, 3.5% to 4% for naive CD8, more than 2% for memory CD4, and roughly 0.43% for memory CD8. Because the study included only a small number of donors, the genetic and exposure-history diversity represented was limited. Naive subsets generally had larger estimated clonotype richness than memory subsets.

CDR3 length: 13 amino acids, cysteine to phenylalanine. This entry keeps only the CDR3 DNA: 39 bases, framed from base 1. In the germline V gene, CDR1 corresponds to MRHNA and CDR2 to SNTAGT. Compared with germline, V lacks 4 bases and J lacks 6 bases; bases without a gene match: 4. Material: naive CD4+ T cells sorted from blood. What this sample's cell subset or site label stands for: CD45RA+ positively selected. This clonotype originated in a man aged 30 to 39 in good health. The sequence is built from TRBV6-4 and TRBJ2-3; TRBD2 fits 7 bases in the junction. CDR3 region: CASSALSGDTQYF. At the DNA level, the sequence is TGTGCCAGCAGTGCCCTTAGCGGGGATACGCAGTATTTT.